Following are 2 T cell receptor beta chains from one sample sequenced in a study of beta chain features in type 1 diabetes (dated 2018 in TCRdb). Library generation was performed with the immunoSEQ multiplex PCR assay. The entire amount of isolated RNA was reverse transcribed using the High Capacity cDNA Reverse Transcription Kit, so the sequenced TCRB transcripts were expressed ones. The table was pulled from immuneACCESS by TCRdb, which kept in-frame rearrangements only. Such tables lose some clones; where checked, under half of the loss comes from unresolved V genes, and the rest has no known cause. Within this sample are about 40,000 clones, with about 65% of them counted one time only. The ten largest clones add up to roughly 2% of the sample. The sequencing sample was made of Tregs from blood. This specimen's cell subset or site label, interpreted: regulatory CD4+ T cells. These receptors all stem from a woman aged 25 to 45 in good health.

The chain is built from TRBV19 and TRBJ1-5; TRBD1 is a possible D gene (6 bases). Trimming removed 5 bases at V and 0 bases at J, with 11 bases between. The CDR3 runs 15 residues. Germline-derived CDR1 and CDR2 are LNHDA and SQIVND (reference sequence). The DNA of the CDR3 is TGTGCCAGTAGTCCTCGGACAGCTAGCAATCAGCCCCAGCATTTT. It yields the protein CASSPRTASNQPQHF.

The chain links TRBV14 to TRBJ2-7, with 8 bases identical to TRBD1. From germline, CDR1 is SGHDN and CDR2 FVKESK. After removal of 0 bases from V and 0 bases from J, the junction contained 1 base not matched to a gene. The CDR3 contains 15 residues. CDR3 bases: TGTGCCAGCAGCCAAGAGGGGACAGGCTCCTACGAGCAGTACTTC. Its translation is CASSQEGTGSYEQYF.